One sample yielded the 3 T cell receptor beta chains listed below, sequenced in a study of glioma-infiltrating T cells after dendritic cell vaccination. Profiled with immunoSEQ multiplex PCR; TCRdb holds only in-frame clones, not every one. Of about 24,000 clones listed, over 85% are singletons. Time point here: after dendritic cell vaccination, including at tumor progression/relapse. The sequences come from blood, collected after dendritic cell vaccination. Receptors originate from a human donor with glioblastoma.

The chain uses TRBV6-5 and TRBJ2-1, with D maybe TRBD2 (6 bases). The CDR3 extends over 16 amino acids. Trimming pared 4 bases from V and 4 bases from J, leaving 17 bases between. Looked up from germline, CDR1 is MNHEY and CDR2 is SVGAGI. The CDR3, as DNA: TGTGCCAGCAGTTCACCCGGGACTTCTATTTACAATGAGCAGTTCTTC. The encoded protein is CASSSPGTSIYNEQFF.

This sequence joins TRBV2 and TRBJ2-7, with D possibly matching TRBD2 (5 bases). V lost 6 bases and J lost 0, with 12 bases in between. This CDR3 spans 14 amino acids. Germline V lookup: CDR1 SNHLY, CDR2 FYNNEI. The CDR3 is CASSLGLSSYEQYF. For the CDR3, the DNA is TGTGCCAGCAGCCTAGGACTGAGCTCCTACGAGCAGTACTTC.

The gene calls are TRBV4-2 and TRBJ1-5; D may be TRBD1 (6 bases). The V end was cut by 1 base, the J end by 3 bases, with 19 bases between. The germline CDR1 and CDR2 sequences are LGHNA and YNFKEQ. This CDR3 comprises 18 residues. The CDR3 coding sequence is TGTGCCAGCAGCCAAGCCCTTATTAGGGCAGGGGACAATCAGCCCCAGCATTTT. Translating gives CASSQALIRAGDNQPQHF.